Listed here is a single T cell receptor beta chain. The antigen is not known. It was genomic DNA that served as the template for profiling TCR beta VDJ and CDR3. TCRdb reprocessed the reads with MiXCR, giving one entry per CDR3 protein. Of 400,000 to 450,000 distinct CDR3 sequences in the sample, roughly 68% were seen once. This sample is part of a study of CD8+CD57+ T cells in acquired aplastic anemia. At the level of the study: Sorting CD4+ and CD8+ cells gave DNA averaging 3.2 ug. Whole-study findings and limits: Both patients and controls carried the same twenty-nine CD8+ CDR3 sequences.

This CDR3 is 14 amino acids long. The ends were cut back, 8 bases at V and 14 bases at J, with 27 bases in the middle. Germline CDR1 SNHLY, CDR2 FYNNEI. This clonotype was obtained from a human donor in good health, serving as a control. Sample: sorted CD4+, CD8+, or CD8+CD57+ T cells (not recorded which) from PBMCs. The genes are TRBV2 and TRBJ1-1; D is perhaps TRBD1 (5 bases). CDR3 in DNA: TGTGCCAGCGATCGCCACAGGAGCGGCGCTGAGCAGTTCTTT. The encoded protein is CASDRHRSGAEQFF.